This T cell receptor (beta chain) was obtained from a study of CD8+CD57+ T cells in acquired aplastic anemia (dated by TCRdb to 2016 to 2019). About the investigation overall: On average, sorted CD4+ and CD8+ cells yielded 2.5 to 3.5 ug of extracted DNA, with a range of roughly 0.18 to 30 ug. A CD8+CD57+ expansion meant a frequency higher than the mean frequency seen in healthy subjects. Beyond this particular receptor, the publication reports: Between patients and healthy controls, no significant difference in CD8+ Simpson's diversity was found (P=0.060). Approximately 31 CD8+ CDR3 sequences were found in both patients and controls but appeared to be highly expressed in patients and within the immunodominant clones of the patients.

Patients chosen for sequencing had shown expansion of CD8+CD57+ cells by flow cytometry. Every patient had severe acquired aplastic anemia, diagnosed using the International Study of Aplastic Anemia and Agranulocytosis and Camitta criteria. At the time blood was sampled, none of the patients had received any therapy. TCR repertoires of sorted CD4+ and CD8+ blood T cells from severe aplastic anemia patients and healthy subjects were deep-sequenced in the study. Patients were enrolled under clinicaltrials.gov protocols 00001620, 01623167, 00001397, 00071045, 00081523 and 00961064 in the USA. Ficoll-Paque density gradient centrifugation was used to isolate peripheral blood mononuclear cells. Before DNA extraction, CD4+ and CD8+ T cells were sorted by FACS or by magnetic beads. This clonotype was picked up many times. This receptor's antigen is unknown. The sample holds no much larger clone one base away, and base qualities are not on file.

The cysteine opens and the phenylalanine closes a CDR3 of 15 amino acids. Only the CDR3 portion is preserved as DNA: 45 bases, with reading frame beginning at the first base. CDR1 and CDR2 (SGHAT, FQNNGV) derive from the germline V gene. V and J lose 4 bases and 3 bases, and a span of 12 bases separates them. TCR beta VDJ combination and CDR3 sequence profiling used genomic DNA as the template. An Illumina HiSeq 2000 was the platform used for TCR repertoire sequencing. The original pipeline was this. Repertoire assessment relied on Simpson's diversity index, CDR3 size and DJ length profiles, and TRBV/TRBJ rearrangement plots. Whichever DNA sequence was most abundant in the deep sequencing data was defined as the immunodominant clone. CDR3 amino acid sequences were screened for sharing across subjects and were compared with published repertoires and the VDJdb database. In TCRdb, the public reads were trimmed at Q25 with fastp and aligned with MiXCR, with productive beta chains retained. Rows with one shared CDR3 protein collapse into an entry with the most common genes and DNA. Clone size and V and J calls follow TCRdb, not the original study. For this sample the table gives 180,000 or so distinct CDR3 sequences, of which 40% to 55% were detected only once. The ten top clones hold 0.85% to 1.2% of the sample.

This TCR was sampled from a human donor with aplastic anemia. The rearranged chain carries TRBV11-2 and TRBJ2-2; the D region possibly corresponds to TRBD1 (6 bases align). The material sequenced was sorted CD4+, CD8+, or CD8+CD57+ T cells (not recorded which) from PBMCs. In nucleotides, the sequence is TGTGCCAGCAGCTCGCGGACAGAGCACACCGGGGAGCTGTTTTTT. The resulting protein is CASSSRTEHTGELFF.